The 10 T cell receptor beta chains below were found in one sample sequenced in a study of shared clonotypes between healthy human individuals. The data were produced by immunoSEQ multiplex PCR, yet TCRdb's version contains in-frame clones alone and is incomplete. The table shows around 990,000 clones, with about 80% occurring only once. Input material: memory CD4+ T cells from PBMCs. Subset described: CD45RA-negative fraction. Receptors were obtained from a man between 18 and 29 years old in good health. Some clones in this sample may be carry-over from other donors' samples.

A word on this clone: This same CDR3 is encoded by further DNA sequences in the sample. CDR3 loop: CASSVAGHYNEQFF. The DNA of the CDR3 is TGTGCCAGCAGCGTAGCGGGACACTACAATGAGCAGTTCTTC. The V call is TRBV9, the J call TRBJ2-1, with a possible D match to TRBD1 (6 bases). Trimming stripped 0 bases from V and 3 bases from J, with 7 bases between. The CDR3 spans 14 residues. Germline lookup yields CDR1 SGDLS and CDR2 YYNGEE.

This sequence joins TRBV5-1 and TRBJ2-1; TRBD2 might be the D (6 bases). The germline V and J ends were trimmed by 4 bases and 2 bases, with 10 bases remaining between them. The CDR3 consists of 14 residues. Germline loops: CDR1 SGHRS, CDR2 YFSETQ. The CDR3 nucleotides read TGCGCCAGCAGCCCCGGGAGAGCCTACAATGAGCAGTTCTTC. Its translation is CASSPGRAYNEQFF.

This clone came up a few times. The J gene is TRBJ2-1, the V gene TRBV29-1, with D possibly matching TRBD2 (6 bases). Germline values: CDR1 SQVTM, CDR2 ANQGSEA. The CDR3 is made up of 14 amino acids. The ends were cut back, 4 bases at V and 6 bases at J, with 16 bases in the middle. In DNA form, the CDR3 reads TGCAGCGTTGTTGGGGGGAGAGGAAGCAATGAGCAGTTCTTC. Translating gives CSVVGGRGSNEQFF.

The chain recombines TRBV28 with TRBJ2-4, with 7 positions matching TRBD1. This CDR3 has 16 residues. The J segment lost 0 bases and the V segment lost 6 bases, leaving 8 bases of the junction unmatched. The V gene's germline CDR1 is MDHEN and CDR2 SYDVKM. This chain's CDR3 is CASSLQGPGAKNIQYF. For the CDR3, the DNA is TGTGCCAGCAGCCTACAGGGGCCGGGAGCCAAAAACATTCAGTACTTC.

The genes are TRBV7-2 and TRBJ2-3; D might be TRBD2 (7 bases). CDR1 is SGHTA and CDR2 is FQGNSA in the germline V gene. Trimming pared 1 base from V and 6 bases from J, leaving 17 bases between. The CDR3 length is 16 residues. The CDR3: CASSLGGGGRMDTQYF. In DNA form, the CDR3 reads TGTGCCAGCAGCTTAGGAGGCGGGGGCAGGATGGATACGCAGTATTTT.

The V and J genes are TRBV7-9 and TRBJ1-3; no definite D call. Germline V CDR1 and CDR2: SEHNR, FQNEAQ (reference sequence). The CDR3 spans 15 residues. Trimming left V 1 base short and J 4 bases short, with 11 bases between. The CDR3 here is CASSLETLRGNTIYF. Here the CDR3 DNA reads TGTGCCAGCAGCTTAGAGACACTGAGGGGAAACACCATATATTTT.

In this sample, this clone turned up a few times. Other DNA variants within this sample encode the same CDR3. In DNA, the CDR3 is TGCGCCAGCAGCTTGGAGGGCCCGAACACTGAAGCTTTCTTT. Its protein product is CASSLEGPNTEAFF. This chain uses TRBV5-1 with TRBJ1-1; D is undetermined. From germline, CDR1 is SGHRS and CDR2 YFSETQ. Trimming cost V 0 bases and J 1 base, with 7 bases left between them. CDR3 size: 14 residues. Drawing the rest from reference TRBV5-1 and TRBJ1-1, the complete variable domain is KAGVTQTPRYLIKTRGQQVTLSCSPISGHRSVSWYQQTPGQGLQFLFEYFSETQRNKGNFPGRFSGRQFSNSRSEMNVSTLELGDSALYLCASSLEGPNTEAFFGQGTRLTVV.

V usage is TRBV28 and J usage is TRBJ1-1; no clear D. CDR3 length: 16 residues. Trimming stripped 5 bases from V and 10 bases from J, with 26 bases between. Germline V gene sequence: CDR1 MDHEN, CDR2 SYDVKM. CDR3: CASSPSGGPVFKVAFF. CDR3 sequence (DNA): TGTGCCAGCAGTCCCTCAGGAGGGCCCGTATTTAAAGTAGCTTTCTTT.

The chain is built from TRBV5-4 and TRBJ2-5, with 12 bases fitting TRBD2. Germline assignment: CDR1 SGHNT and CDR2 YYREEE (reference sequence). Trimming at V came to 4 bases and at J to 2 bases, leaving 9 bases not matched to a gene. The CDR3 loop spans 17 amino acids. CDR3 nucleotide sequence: TGTGCCAGCAGCCCATCTCCTAGCGGGAGGGGGCAAGAGACCCAGTACTTC. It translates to CASSPSPSGRGQETQYF.

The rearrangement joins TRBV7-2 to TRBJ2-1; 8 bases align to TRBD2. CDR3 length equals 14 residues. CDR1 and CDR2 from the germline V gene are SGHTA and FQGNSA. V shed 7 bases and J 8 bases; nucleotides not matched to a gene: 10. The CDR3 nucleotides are TGTGCCAGCACCCATCTCGGGACTAGTTATGAGCAGTTCTTC. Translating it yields CASTHLGTSYEQFF.